This TCR beta chain appears in the sequencing data of a study of T cells in Graves' hyperthyroidism and ophthalmopathy (dated by TCRdb to between 2019 and 2020). Background for the entire study: Peripheral blood samples were taken at the time of initial diagnosis, prior to any treatment. According to the paper, TCR Vbeta CDR3 sequencing was carried out on 135 peripheral blood samples, which came from about 45 ophthalmopathy, around 75 hyperthyroidism and roughly 17 progressor patients. Following sampling, methimazole starting at 30 mg daily was given to hyperthyroidism patients, and high-dose intravenous methylprednisolone was given to ophthalmopathy patients. An independent validation cohort of around 19 hyperthyroidism patients and 15 or so patients who later progressed to ophthalmopathy tested prospective prediction of ophthalmopathy. Thyroid tissue and blood T-cell repertoires from several Graves' hyperthyroidism patients were also compared in the study. The approximately 100 discovery patients were randomly split 7:3 into training and test sets. To identify TCR V-J signatures that set the groups apart, the researchers used a discovery cohort of 100 patients, made up of under 45 with Graves' ophthalmopathy and 57 with stable Graves' hyperthyroidism. What the research found in general, with its limitations: Blood samples also contained most of the expanded thyroid clonotypes (frequency above 0.001), which suggests that blood repertoires may reflect thyroid immune responses. In validation, progression to ophthalmopathy was predicted by the model with approximately 67% sensitivity and roughly 72% specificity, a median of 6.5 months before onset. Sample size was not statistically predetermined, and investigators were not blinded to group allocation. A 13 V-J signature model separated ophthalmopathy from stable hyperthyroidism, with around 90% sensitivity and just under 84% specificity in cross-validation and 80%/75% in testing.

The sample holds a few counts of this clonotype. It has no known antigen specificity. No base qualities exist here, and no much larger clone lies one base off it. Hyperthyroidism patients were newly diagnosed, had a disease duration of under 2 months, and were aged 18 to 65 years. Any patient with an uncontrolled infection, another autoimmune disease, pregnancy or lactation was excluded. Diagnoses were established on the basis of clinical symptoms, serum thyroxine and TRAb, thyroid ultrasound, and orbital computed tomography. Blood from progressor patients was collected at the time of first diagnosis with hyperthyroidism, before any ophthalmopathy symptoms had appeared. PBMCs were isolated from 8 to 10 ml of fresh peripheral blood by Ficoll-Paque density gradient centrifugation. Progressor patients were initially diagnosed with Graves' hyperthyroidism and developed ophthalmopathy during follow-up. Total RNA was extracted with Trizol reagent, and quality was checked on an Agilent 2100 Bioanalyzer.

The TCR beta CDR3 regions were amplified from the RNA transcripts. The TCR CDR3 was subjected to a first round of RT-PCR using the HTBI primer set and the Qiagen OneStep RT-PCR kit. Libraries were constructed in a second round of multiplex PCR, after which size selection and purification were carried out. The libraries were sequenced on an Illumina HiSeq2000 using paired-end 100 bp reads. Concerning the study's data processing: SOAPnuke was used to process the raw data, removing reads that contained adapters or uncalled bases, had a mean Phred below 15, or lacked an exact match to the constant primer or identifier. High-quality paired reads were merged with COPE v1.2.5, and unique nucleotide sequences were defined as clonotypes. MiTCR v1.1 was used to align the clonotypes against IMGT TRBV, TRBD and TRBJ reference segments. Analysis was restricted to V-J combinations with a frequency above 0.0001, which covered 98% to 99.2% of repertoires. A TCS score was defined as the ratio of F50 (clonal expansion) to E x V (chaos), with BLOSUM62-based TCRdist applied between CDR3 peptides within each V-J. Welch's t-statistics and random forest reduced roughly 500 V-J features to about 12, which were used in a naive Bayes classifier (R e1071). TCRdb handled the public reads itself, with Q25 trimming in fastp and clone calling in MiXCR, and kept productive beta chains. Each CDR3 protein appears once, grouped with its most common genes and DNA. The V and J calls and clone size are TCRdb's, not the authors'. Present in this sample are around 700,000 distinct CDR3 sequences, about 17% of which were seen just once. The ten biggest clones cover around 17% of the sample.

Sequenced sample: blood. The sequence was collected from a woman between 45 and 60 years old with Graves' hyperthyroidism that later progressed to Graves' ophthalmopathy.

Here is the DNA: TGTGCCAGCAGCACGAGACCGACCACCGGGGAGCTGTTTTTT. Translated, this is CASSTRPTTGELFF. The chain is assembled from TRBV7-2 and TRBJ2-2; the D gene is unclear. The germline V gene provides CDR1 SGHTA and CDR2 FQGNSA. Spanning cysteine to phenylalanine, the CDR3 consists of 14 amino acids. Here the CDR3 DNA is all that survives: 42 bases in frame from base 1. The V end loses 5 bases and the J end loses 4 bases, and a stretch of 11 bases separates them.